Listed below are T cell receptor beta chains from one sample, sequenced in a study of blood T cells in healthy people across ages. TCRdb redid the calling of the 5' RACE reads with MiXCR, one entry per CDR3 protein. This table holds about 1,400,000 distinct CDR3 sequences, 45% to 70% found once. Sequencing was done on a sample of blood. All receptors come from a man younger than 35 in good health. CDR3s include the opening cysteine and the closing phenylalanine or tryptophan. The D gene is left open where the match is weak. Rows give clone size only sometimes, using once, few, many, or a class for an expanded clone.

-	-	TRBV5-1	TRBJ1-4	CASSGEGRTNEKLFF	TGCGCCAGCAGCGGGGAGGGCAGGACAAATGAAAAACTGTTTTTT
many	TRBD1	TRBV27	TRBJ2-7	CASSSRATGAHEQYF	TGTGCCAGCAGTTCCCGAGCGACAGGGGCCCACGAGCAGTACTTC
-	-	TRBV10-3	TRBJ1-1	CAISSGQPNTEAFF	TGTGCCATCAGCTCTGGCCAGCCGAACACTGAAGCTTTCTTT
-	TRBD2	TRBV15	TRBJ2-1	CATSLRRGASSRSYNEQFF	TGTGCCACCAGCCTCCGGCGGGGGGCGTCTTCTAGATCCTACAATGAGCAGTTCTTC
many	-	TRBV12-3/TRBV12-4	TRBJ2-1	CASSPDGYNEQFF	TGTGCCAGCAGTCCGGACGGCTACAATGAGCAGTTCTTC
-	-	TRBV5-1	TRBJ2-3	CASSQHRGDTQYF	TGCGCCAGCAGCCAACACAGAGGAGATACGCAGTATTTT
few	-	TRBV4-1	TRBJ1-2	CASSQDPGAGYGYTF	TGCGCCAGCAGCCAAGATCCCGGGGCAGGCTATGGCTACACCTTC
-	-	TRBV12-3/TRBV12-4	TRBJ2-4	CASSLGDNRYF	TGTGCCAGCAGTTTAGGGGACAATCGGTACTTC
-	TRBD1	TRBV7-9	TRBJ2-6	CASSLEGGQGKRPGANVLTF	TGTGCCAGCAGCCTGGAGGGTGGACAGGGGAAACGACCTGGGGCCAACGTCCTGACTTTC
few	-	TRBV6-5	TRBJ2-7	CASRQGADYEQYF	TGTGCCAGCAGACAGGGAGCGGACTACGAGCAGTACTTC
-	-	TRBV6-5	TRBJ2-2	CASSFTGTGELFF	TGTGCCAGCAGTTTTACGGGGACCGGGGAGCTGTTTTTT
few	TRBD2	TRBV7-2	TRBJ2-3	CASGTSGTDTQYF	TGTGCCAGCGGGACTAGCGGCACAGATACGCAGTATTTT
-	-	TRBV10-3	TRBJ2-2	CAISLAQDTGELFF	TGTGCCATCTCCCTCGCTCAGGACACCGGGGAGCTGTTTTTT
-	-	TRBV21-1	TRBJ1-1	CASRPGTGERDTEAFF	TGTGCCAGCAGACCTGGGACAGGGGAGCGGGACACTGAAGCTTTCTTT
few	-	TRBV5-1	TRBJ2-1	CASSPQFSYNEQFF	TGCGCCAGCAGCCCCCAGTTCTCCTACAATGAGCAGTTCTTC
-	-	TRBV2	TRBJ2-1	CASRGSQVNEQFF	TGTGCCAGCAGAGGGTCGCAGGTTAATGAGCAGTTCTTC
-	TRBD1	TRBV6-6	TRBJ2-7	CASPGQGHHEQYF	TGTGCCAGCCCGGGACAGGGGCACCACGAGCAGTACTTC
once	-	TRBV15	TRBJ1-2	CATSKGGPGGNYGYTF	TGTGCCACCAGCAAAGGGGGACCCGGGGGGAACTATGGCTACACCTTC
-	-	TRBV21-1	TRBJ2-5	CASSKLTSEEQETQYF	TGTGCCAGCAGCAAATTAACTAGCGAGGAGCAAGAGACCCAGTACTTC
-	-	TRBV2	TRBJ2-3	CASSETPVSTDTQYF	TGTGCCAGCAGTGAAACCCCAGTTAGCACAGATACGCAGTATTTT
few	-	TRBV28	TRBJ2-7	CASSFVGQGYEQYF	TGTGCCAGCAGTTTCGTTGGCCAGGGCTACGAGCAGTACTTC
-	TRBD2	TRBV10-2	TRBJ2-7	CASTFYTSGSTYEQYF	TGCGCCAGCACTTTTTACACTAGCGGGAGTACGTACGAGCAGTACTTC
-	-	TRBV28	TRBJ2-1	CASSCPKDTYSYNEQLF	TGTGCCAGCAGTTGCCCCAAAGACACATACTCCTACAATGAGCAGTTGTTC
few	TRBD2	TRBV4-3	TRBJ2-1	CASSQVGTSGGYNEQFF	TGCGCCAGCAGCCAAGTGGGGACTAGCGGGGGTTACAATGAGCAGTTCTTC
-	TRBD2	TRBV20-1	TRBJ2-3	CSAIRPSGNTDTQYF	TGCAGTGCTATAAGGCCTAGCGGTAACACAGATACGCAGTATTTT
-	-	TRBV6-5	TRBJ2-6	CASSLGPYRDLVSGANVLTF	TGTGCCAGCAGTTTGGGCCCTTACCGGGACTTGGTTTCTGGGGCCAACGTCCTGACTTTC
once	-	TRBV5-1	TRBJ2-1	CASSLEALNNNEQFF	TGCGCCAGCAGCTTGGAGGCCCTTAACAACAATGAGCAGTTCTTC
many	TRBD2	TRBV6-1	TRBJ2-7	CASSAPGTSESYEQYF	TGTGCCAGCAGTGCACCCGGGACTAGCGAATCCTACGAGCAGTACTTC
few	-	TRBV9	TRBJ1-2	CASSPDGDNYGYTF	TGTGCCAGCAGCCCAGATGGAGATAACTATGGCTACACCTTC
-	TRBD2	TRBV10-3	TRBJ2-2	CAVSGGTSWDGELFF	TGTGCCGTCAGTGGAGGGACTAGTTGGGACGGGGAGCTGTTTTTT
-	-	TRBV6-5	TRBJ2-7	CASSFGQGREQYF	TGTGCCAGCAGTTTCGGGCAGGGCCGCGAGCAGTACTTC
few	TRBD2	TRBV6-5	TRBJ2-7	CASSLPGREGYEQYF	TGTGCCAGCAGTTTGCCGGGAAGGGAGGGCTACGAGCAGTACTTC
-	TRBD2	TRBV6-4	TRBJ2-1	CASSAIAGGSYEQFF	TGTGCCAGCAGTGCCATCGCGGGAGGGTCATATGAGCAGTTCTTC
-	TRBD1	TRBV4-3	TRBJ1-4	CASSQDVYWTGFEKLFF	TGCGCCAGCAGCCAAGATGTATACTGGACAGGGTTTGAAAAACTGTTTTTT
-	TRBD1	TRBV20-1	TRBJ2-7	CSAIPRTGSHEQYF	TGCAGTGCCATTCCTAGGACAGGGTCCCACGAGCAGTACTTC
-	-	TRBV10-2	TRBJ1-6	CASSEANSPLHF	TGCGCCAGCAGTGAGGCTAATTCACCCCTCCACTTT
-	TRBD2	TRBV10-3	TRBJ2-7	CAISDWQGGTYEQYF	TGTGCCATCAGTGACTGGCAGGGAGGGACCTACGAGCAGTACTTC
-	TRBD1	TRBV4-1	TRBJ2-7	CASSQFHLQGAEDYEQYF	TGCGCCAGCAGCCAATTTCACCTACAGGGGGCTGAGGATTACGAGCAGTACTTC
-	-	TRBV18	TRBJ1-1	CASSPQRQASTEAFF	TGTGCCAGCTCACCACAACGGCAGGCCTCCACTGAAGCTTTCTTT
few	TRBD2	TRBV7-2	TRBJ2-3	CASSLGLAGEGDTQYF	TGTGCCAGCAGCTTAGGGCTAGCGGGGGAAGGAGATACGCAGTATTTT
-	-	TRBV10-3	TRBJ2-1	CAISESVITYNEQFF	TGTGCCATCAGTGAGTCCGTAATCACCTACAATGAGCAGTTCTTC
-	-	TRBV20-1	TRBJ2-7	CSARALAYEQYF	TGCAGTGCTAGAGCGCTAGCATACGAGCAGTACTTC
-	TRBD1	TRBV6-5	TRBJ1-1	CASSTPGTGDKAFF	TGTGCCAGCAGTACCCCCGGGACAGGGGATAAAGCTTTCTTT
-	-	TRBV4-1	TRBJ2-5	CASSQVRSTSSREQYF	TGCGCCAGCAGCCAAGTCAGATCGACATCTAGCAGGGAGCAGTACTTC
-	-	TRBV29-1	TRBJ1-5	CSVAGDSNQPQHF	TGCAGCGTTGCAGGGGATAGCAATCAGCCCCAGCATTTT
few	-	TRBV6-6	TRBJ2-7	CASSGLADPYEQYF	TGTGCCAGCAGTGGGTTAGCGGACCCCTACGAGCAGTACTTC
-	-	TRBV18	TRBJ2-2	CASSPLTSSPGELFF	TGTGCCAGCTCACCTCTCACTAGTAGCCCCGGGGAGCTGTTTTTT
-	-	TRBV18	TRBJ2-6	CASSPLPGSSGANVLTF	TGTGCCAGCTCACCATTGCCGGGATCTTCTGGGGCCAACGTCCTGACTTTC
-	TRBD1	TRBV5-1	TRBJ2-1	CASSAQGELALEQFF	TGCGCCAGCAGCGCACAGGGGGAACTAGCTCTTGAGCAGTTCTTC
few	TRBD2	TRBV6-5	TRBJ2-5	CASSPSGGTQETQYF	TGTGCCAGCAGTCCAAGCGGGGGGACTCAAGAGACCCAGTACTTC
-	TRBD2	TRBV5-1	TRBJ2-1	CASSLASSGSVPNEQFF	TGCGCCAGCAGCTTGGCCTCTAGCGGGAGTGTTCCTAATGAGCAGTTCTTC
-	-	TRBV4-3	TRBJ2-7	CASSHGPGRSFYEQYF	TGCGCCAGCAGCCATGGACCGGGACGTAGCTTTTACGAGCAGTACTTC